The rows below give T cell receptor beta chains drawn from one sample of a study of T cell responses to AZD1222 COVID-19 vaccine. Profiled with immunoSEQ multiplex PCR; TCRdb holds only in-frame clones, not every one. The profile shows more than 95,000 clones, over 90% of them singletons. The sample was peripheral blood, taken on day 0 of AZD1222 vaccination. These receptors came from an adult in good health. Each CDR3 is given with its conserved first and last residue. D genes are given only for firm matches. The size field is filled for only some rows; it gives once, few, many or a size class.

v_gene,d_gene,j_gene,abundance,CDR3nt,CDR3aa
TRBV9,-,TRBJ2-5,-,TGTGCCAGCAGCGTAGATCAGCGGAGTGGGGAGACCCAGTACTTC,CASSVDQRSGETQYF
TRBV27,-,TRBJ2-1,once,TGTGCCAGCATGAAGACTACTGGCAATGAGCAGTTCTTC,CASMKTTGNEQFF
TRBV19,-,TRBJ2-1,-,TGTGCCAGTAGTATCCCGGACAAGAACAATGAGCAGTTCTTC,CASSIPDKNNEQFF
TRBV5-4,TRBD1,TRBJ1-2,-,TGTGCCAGCAGTTCGGGACAGGGGGCTGGTAACTATGGCTACACCTTC,CASSSGQGAGNYGYTF
TRBV6-2/TRBV6-3,-,TRBJ1-1,-,TGTGCCAGCAGTGCCTCTTGGGACACTGAAGCTTTCTTT,CASSASWDTEAFF
TRBV10-3,-,TRBJ1-1,-,TGTGCCATCACAGGTGGAGGGGCCACTGAAGCTTTCTTT,CAITGGGATEAFF
TRBV19,-,TRBJ2-7,-,TGTGCCAGTAGTATAGGGATTTTCTACGAGCAGTACTTC,CASSIGIFYEQYF
TRBV10-3,TRBD1,TRBJ2-7,-,TGTGCCATCAGCGGGACAGGGGAGGGGGCGGCGTACGAGCAGTACTTC,CAISGTGEGAAYEQYF
TRBV9,-,TRBJ1-2,-,TGTGCCAGCAGCCTCCAGGGCCTTAACTATGGCTACACCTTC,CASSLQGLNYGYTF
TRBV20-1,TRBD1,TRBJ1-5,medium-sized,TGCAGTGCTAGTGCAGGGGGCACGGATCAGCCCCAGCATTTT,CSASAGGTDQPQHF
TRBV2,-,TRBJ1-6,-,TGTGCCGCCGAGGGGAGCTCCTATAATTCACCCCTCCACTTT,CAAEGSSYNSPLHF
TRBV30,-,TRBJ1-5,-,TGTGCCTGGAGGGAGCAGCCCAATCAGCCCCAGCATTTT,CAWREQPNQPQHF
TRBV24-1,-,TRBJ1-1,-,TGTGCCACCAGTGCCCCTGGGGTACCTGAAGCTTTCTTT,CATSAPGVPEAFF
TRBV25-1,-,TRBJ1-4,-,TGTGCCAGCAGTCCCGGTGGATCAACTAATGAAAAACTGTTTTTT,CASSPGGSTNEKLFF
TRBV28,TRBD1,TRBJ1-2,-,TGTGCCAGCAGTTCTCTCGGGACAGCCGCGGGCTGGACCTTC,CASSSLGTAAGWTF
TRBV4-3,-,TRBJ2-3,few,TGCGCCAGCAGCCAAACTTATACTAGCACAGATACGCAGTATTTT,CASSQTYTSTDTQYF
TRBV5-1,-,TRBJ1-2,-,TGCGCCAGCAGAGTTTCGGCAGGGGATAACTATGGCTACACCTTC,CASRVSAGDNYGYTF
TRBV5-1,TRBD1,TRBJ2-1,-,TGCGCCAGCAGCGGGACAGGGCTCAATGAGCAGTTCTTC,CASSGTGLNEQFF
TRBV12-3/TRBV12-4,-,TRBJ1-2,-,TGTGCCAGCAGCCCCGATGCACTCTATGGCTACACCTTC,CASSPDALYGYTF
TRBV20-1,TRBD1,TRBJ1-5,once,TGCAGTGCTAGTTGGGGGACAGCGAGCGATCAGCCCCAGCATTTT,CSASWGTASDQPQHF
TRBV21-1,-,TRBJ2-3,-,TGTGCGCCCGAGGGGCAGGCGGGAACAGATACGCAGTATTTT,CAPEGQAGTDTQYF
TRBV4-1,TRBD2,TRBJ2-5,-,TGCGCCAGCAGCCAATGGACTAGCCTTGAGACCCAGTACTTC,CASSQWTSLETQYF
TRBV19,-,TRBJ2-4,-,TGTGCCAGTAGTATGTGGAGGGGTCCCACCAAAAACATTCAGTACTTC,CASSMWRGPTKNIQYF
TRBV7-3,-,TRBJ2-1,-,TGTGCCAGCAGCTTAAACTTCTACAATGAGCAGTTCTTC,CASSLNFYNEQFF
TRBV5-1,TRBD2,TRBJ2-1,-,TGCGCCAGCAGCCGACTAGCGGACAATGAGCAGTTCTTC,CASSRLADNEQFF
TRBV18,TRBD2,TRBJ2-1,-,TGTGCCAGCTCACCACCGTTCCTAGCGGGATTCAATGAGCAGTTCTTC,CASSPPFLAGFNEQFF
TRBV14,TRBD2,TRBJ2-3,-,TGTGCCAGCAGCCAAAGAGCGGGAGGGCAAATCACAGATACGCAGTATTTT,CASSQRAGGQITDTQYF
TRBV6-2/TRBV6-3,TRBD2,TRBJ2-1,-,TGTGCCAGCAGCTGGTTAGCGGGAGGGCTCGGTGAGCAGTTCTTC,CASSWLAGGLGEQFF
TRBV4-1,-,TRBJ2-7,-,TGCGCCAGCAGCCAAGAAGGGTCGAGATTCAGCTCCTACGAGCAGTACTTC,CASSQEGSRFSSYEQYF
TRBV6-2/TRBV6-3,TRBD1,TRBJ2-5,-,TGTGCCAGCAGTTACCAGGACAGGGCGACCCAGTACTTC,CASSYQDRATQYF
TRBV5-5,-,TRBJ2-7,-,TGTGCCAGCAGCTGGAGAGAGTACGAGCAGTACTTC,CASSWREYEQYF
TRBV7-2,-,TRBJ2-5,-,TGTGCCAGCAGCTTAGAACGGAAAGAGACCCAGTACTTC,CASSLERKETQYF
TRBV27,-,TRBJ2-2,-,TGTGCCAGCGATGGTCCTACGAACACCGGGGAGCTGTTTTTT,CASDGPTNTGELFF
TRBV19,TRBD2,TRBJ2-1,-,TGTGCCAGTAGTCCTATCAGAGCGGGAGGGCCGTACAATGAGCAGTTCTTC,CASSPIRAGGPYNEQFF
TRBV27,TRBD2,TRBJ2-3,-,TGTGCCAGCAGTCTAGCGGGACAAGCGCAGTATTTT,CASSLAGQAQYF
TRBV29-1,-,TRBJ2-1,once,TGCAGCGTTGGGGAGGGGGGTAGCATGGGTGAGCAGTTCTTC,CSVGEGGSMGEQFF
TRBV7-9,-,TRBJ1-2,-,TGTGCCAGCAGCAAACAGACAGACTATGGCTACACCTTC,CASSKQTDYGYTF
TRBV7-9,-,TRBJ1-1,-,TGTGCCAGCAGCCCCAGGGGTGGGACTGAAGCTTTCTTT,CASSPRGGTEAFF
TRBV6-2/TRBV6-3,-,TRBJ2-3,-,TGTGCCAGCAGTGGGGTGAGACGTTATTTT,CASSGVRRYF
TRBV25-1,TRBD2,TRBJ2-5,-,TGTGCCAGCAGTGAAGGGGGGACTAGCGGGTCCCAAGAGACCCAGTACTTC,CASSEGGTSGSQETQYF
TRBV7-3,-,TRBJ2-2,-,TGTGCCAGCAGCTTAAGAGGTACCGGGGAGCTGTTTTTT,CASSLRGTGELFF
TRBV2,-,TRBJ2-7,-,TGTGCCAGCAGCCGGGACCTAACCCAGACCTACGAGCAGTACTTC,CASSRDLTQTYEQYF
TRBV5-1,TRBD1,TRBJ2-1,-,TGCGCCAGCAGACGTCAGAGGGGGACAGGGGTAAATGAGCAGTTCTTC,CASRRQRGTGVNEQFF
TRBV2,-,TRBJ1-2,-,TGTGCCAGTCGGACAGCCGGTGAGGGCTACACCTTC,CASRTAGEGYTF
TRBV7-7,-,TRBJ2-1,-,TGTGCTAGCAGCTTATCCCCCCGGGATGAGCAGTTCTTC,CASSLSPRDEQFF
TRBV7-8,-,TRBJ2-1,-,TGTGCCAGCAGCCCGTGGACAGCAGGAATTCTTTCCTACAATGAGCAGTTCTTC,CASSPWTAGILSYNEQFF
TRBV25-1,-,TRBJ2-1,-,TGTGCCAGCAGTGTCGCGGGACCGTACAATGAGCAGTTCTTC,CASSVAGPYNEQFF
TRBV4-2,-,TRBJ1-2,-,TGTGCCAGCAGCAGCAGTACCTATGGCTACACCTTC,CASSSSTYGYTF
TRBV4-3,TRBD2,TRBJ2-7,-,TGCGCCAGCAGCCAAGATACTAGCGCATCCTACGAGCAGTACTTC,CASSQDTSASYEQYF
TRBV10-1,-,TRBJ2-1,-,TGCGCCAGCAGTGAAAATTCGTGGGGCCCTCAGTTCTTC,CASSENSWGPQFF
TRBV28,-,TRBJ2-1,-,TGTGCCAGCACCACCCCAGGGAATGAGCAGTTCTTC,CASTTPGNEQFF
TRBV5-1,-,TRBJ2-2,once,TGCGCCAGCAGCTTGGAAGCGGGACATAACACCGGGGAGCTGTTTTTT,CASSLEAGHNTGELFF